Listed below are T cell receptor beta chains from one sample, sequenced in a study of cytomegalovirus exposure and HLA in healthy donors. Assay: immunoSEQ multiplex PCR; the TCRdb copy retains only in-frame clones and omits some. This table holds approximately 110,000 clones, roughly 85% found once. The sample comprised PBMCs. These receptors all stem from a middle-aged woman in good health and CMV-seronegative. Each CDR3 is given with its conserved first and last residue. D genes are given only for firm matches. The size entry is marked missing in some rows and otherwise reads once, few, many or a size class.

>.|.|TRBV28|TRBJ2-1
CASILRGGTYNEQFF
TGTGCCAGCATCTTGAGAGGGGGTACCTACAATGAGCAGTTCTTC
>TRBD1|.|TRBV5-1|TRBJ1-4
CASSLVADRRGQLFF
TGCGCCAGCAGCTTGGTTGCGGACAGGCGTGGGCAACTGTTTTTT
>TRBD1|.|TRBV19|TRBJ1-5
CASMASSQGEGQPQHF
TGTGCCAGTATGGCCTCCTCCCAGGGGGAAGGTCAGCCCCAGCATTTT
>.|.|TRBV4-2|TRBJ1-6
CASSQPKTETNSPLHF
TGTGCCAGCAGCCAACCCAAGACAGAGACCAATTCACCCCTCCACTTT
>.|.|TRBV27|TRBJ1-5
CASSLFSSAGDNQPQHF
TGTGCCAGCAGTTTATTCTCCTCGGCAGGGGACAATCAGCCCCAGCATTTT
>.|.|TRBV28|TRBJ2-1
CASSFLPNEQFF
TGTGCCAGCAGTTTTCTTCCTAATGAGCAGTTCTTC
>.|.|TRBV27|TRBJ2-2
CASTKHGGRLNTGELFF
TGTGCCAGCACCAAACATGGGGGGAGGTTGAACACCGGGGAGCTGTTTTTT
>TRBD2|.|TRBV7-2|TRBJ2-7
CASSPTSGPYEQYF
TGTGCCAGCAGCCCTACTAGCGGCCCCTACGAGCAGTACTTC
>TRBD1|.|TRBV27|TRBJ2-7
CASSGTAKLSYEQYF
TGTGCCAGCAGTGGGACAGCCAAACTCTCCTACGAGCAGTACTTC
>TRBD2|.|TRBV14|TRBJ2-1
CASSPTSGGANEQFF
TGTGCCAGCAGCCCTACTAGCGGGGGGGCAAATGAGCAGTTCTTC
>.|few|TRBV30|TRBJ1-5
CAWSVGQPQHF
TGTGCCTGGAGTGTGGGCCAGCCCCAGCATTTT
>TRBD2|.|TRBV29-1|TRBJ2-2
CSARRDYVSTGELFF
TGCAGCGCACGTAGGGACTACGTAAGCACCGGGGAGCTGTTTTTT
>.|.|TRBV4-3|TRBJ1-1
CASSQDDTAGDTEAFF
TGCGCCAGCAGCCAAGATGATACTGCGGGGGACACTGAAGCTTTCTTT
>.|.|TRBV7-9|TRBJ2-3
CASSLALDSTSTDTQYF
TGTGCCAGCAGCTTAGCGCTTGACAGTACTAGCACAGATACGCAGTATTTT
>.|.|TRBV6-5|TRBJ1-3
CASSSGTRGNTIYF
TGTGCCAGCAGTAGCGGGACTCGGGGAAACACCATATATTTT
>.|.|TRBV7-2|TRBJ2-1
CASSRRLGRVSYNEQFF
TGTGCCAGCAGCCGACGGCTGGGCAGGGTGTCCTACAATGAGCAGTTCTTC
>.|.|TRBV4-3|TRBJ1-4
CASSLDRGYEKLFF
TGCGCCAGCAGCCTGGATCGAGGGTATGAAAAACTGTTTTTT
>.|few|TRBV5-1|TRBJ2-1
CASSLIEGVYNEQFF
TGCGCCAGCAGCTTGATTGAGGGGGTGTACAATGAGCAGTTCTTC
>.|once|TRBV6-6|TRBJ2-7
CASRARVTAYEQYF
TGTGCCAGCAGGGCCAGGGTGACAGCCTACGAGCAGTACTTC
>.|.|TRBV4-3|TRBJ1-1
CASSQDRAGEAFF
TGCGCCAGCAGCCAAGATCGAGCAGGGGAAGCTTTCTTT
>.|.|TRBV7-9|TRBJ2-5
CASSPILLQETQYF
TGTGCCAGCAGCCCAATCTTACTCCAAGAGACCCAGTACTTC
>.|.|TRBV7-2|TRBJ1-5
CASSLLGRGNQPQHF
TGTGCCAGCAGCTTGCTGGGGAGGGGCAATCAGCCCCAGCATTTT
>TRBD2|.|TRBV5-4|TRBJ2-5
CASSLALVAGGGTETQYF
TGTGCCAGCAGCTTGGCCCTTGTTGCGGGAGGAGGGACAGAGACCCAGTACTTC
>.|.|TRBV18|TRBJ1-1
CASSPSGRNTEAFF
TGTGCCAGCTCACCATCCGGGAGGAACACTGAAGCTTTCTTT
>TRBD2|few|TRBV18|TRBJ2-2
CASSPHLGGGNTGELFF
TGTGCCAGCTCACCGCATCTGGGCGGGGGTAACACCGGGGAGCTGTTTTTT
>TRBD1|.|TRBV30|TRBJ2-7
CAGTGNYEQYF
TGTGCAGGGACAGGGAACTACGAGCAGTACTTC
>TRBD1|.|TRBV6-5|TRBJ2-1
CASSPDRGTEQFF
TGTGCCAGCAGCCCGGACAGGGGGACTGAGCAGTTCTTC
>.|.|TRBV11-2|TRBJ1-4
CASSFQTTNEKLFF
TGTGCCAGCAGCTTCCAGACAACTAATGAAAAACTGTTTTTT
>TRBD2|.|TRBV19|TRBJ2-3
CASSISAGGESSTDTQYF
TGTGCCAGTAGTATCTCAGCGGGAGGGGAATCTAGCACAGATACGCAGTATTTT
>TRBD1|.|TRBV2|TRBJ2-2
CASSRDRASGELFF
TGTGCCAGCAGCCGGGACAGGGCATCCGGGGAGCTGTTTTTT
>TRBD1|few|TRBV7-9|TRBJ1-2
CASSLSRQGSYGYTF
TGTGCCAGCAGCTTATCCCGACAGGGAAGCTATGGCTACACCTTC
>TRBD1|once|TRBV15|TRBJ1-3
CATSRAPRWGTGDGNTIYF
TGTGCCACCAGCAGAGCGCCTCGATGGGGGACAGGGGATGGAAACACCATATATTTT
>.|.|TRBV7-9|TRBJ2-2
CASSLTASNGELFF
TGTGCCAGCAGCTTGACAGCCTCGAACGGGGAGCTGTTTTTT
>TRBD1|once|TRBV5-1|TRBJ2-1
CASSEQGPSYNEQFF
TGCGCCAGCAGCGAACAGGGGCCCTCCTACAATGAGCAGTTCTTC
>.|.|TRBV7-9|TRBJ2-1
CASSPGIGGQGDEQFF
TGTGCCAGCAGCCCAGGCATCGGGGGTCAAGGAGATGAGCAGTTCTTC
>TRBD1|.|TRBV5-1|TRBJ2-5
CASSLLVGTGEETQYF
TGCGCCAGCAGCTTGCTAGTTGGGACAGGTGAAGAGACCCAGTACTTC
>.|.|TRBV7-9|TRBJ1-5
CASSEARGNQPQHF
TGTGCCAGCAGCGAGGCGAGGGGGAATCAGCCCCAGCATTTT
>.|.|TRBV30|TRBJ2-6
CAWRSGKANVLTF
TGTGCCTGGAGGTCGGGGAAGGCCAACGTCCTGACTTTC
>TRBD1|once|TRBV4-3|TRBJ1-2
CASSQQGGNYGYTF
TGCGCCAGCAGCCAACAGGGGGGAAACTATGGCTACACCTTC
>.|few|TRBV7-9|TRBJ2-5
CASSHQYQETQYF
TGTGCCAGCAGCCACCAGTACCAAGAGACCCAGTACTTC
>TRBD2|.|TRBV18|TRBJ2-7
CASSSSQRELGGEQYF
TGTGCCAGCTCATCCAGCCAGCGGGAGCTCGGTGGCGAGCAGTACTTC
>.|.|TRBV2|TRBJ2-2
CASSYLRTGELFF
TGTGCCAGCAGTTATCTACGCACCGGGGAGCTGTTTTTT
>.|.|TRBV11-2|TRBJ2-2
CASSLDSTGNTGELFF
TGTGCCAGCAGCTTAGATTCTACTGGTAACACCGGGGAGCTGTTTTTT
>.|.|TRBV5-1|TRBJ2-1
CASSLQGSPTYNEQFF
TGCGCCAGCAGCTTGCAGGGGTCTCCCACCTACAATGAGCAGTTCTTC
>.|.|TRBV5-8|TRBJ2-7
CASSLSRPYEQYF
TGTGCCAGCAGCTTATCCAGGCCCTACGAGCAGTACTTC
>.|.|TRBV4-1|TRBJ1-3
CASSLGRAVGGNTIYF
TGCGCCAGCAGCCTCGGGAGGGCCGTTGGAGGAAACACCATATATTTT
>.|.|TRBV7-6|TRBJ1-4
CASSLSEPGSKLFF
TGTGCCAGCAGCTTATCAGAGCCAGGTTCTAAACTGTTTTTT
>TRBD1|.|TRBV4-1|TRBJ1-2
CASSQPRDRAGYGYTF
TGCGCCAGCAGCCAACCGCGGGACAGGGCTGGCTATGGCTACACCTTC
>.|.|TRBV4-2|TRBJ2-1
CASSPGEDSYNEQFF
TGTGCCAGCAGCCCGGGGGAGGACTCCTACAATGAGCAGTTCTTC
>.|.|TRBV27|TRBJ1-2
CASSLSSGLPGYTF
TGTGCCAGCAGTTTATCGTCAGGCCTCCCTGGCTACACCTTC
>.|.|TRBV12-5|TRBJ2-5
CACGKLRVETQYF
TGTGCTTGTGGGAAATTGAGGGTGGAGACCCAGTACTTC
>TRBD1|.|TRBV9|TRBJ1-3
CASSVGTGTGNTIYF
TGTGCCAGCAGCGTAGGGACAGGGACTGGAAACACCATATATTTT
>TRBD1|.|TRBV5-4|TRBJ2-7
CASSQGAYYEQYF
TGTGCCAGCAGCCAGGGGGCCTACTACGAGCAGTACTTC